This T cell receptor beta chain emerged from a study of lymphopenia after photon versus proton radiotherapy (dated by TCRdb to between 2018 and 2021). Context from the whole study: In patients with gastrointestinal tumors who developed high-grade lymphopenia, the study compared the immunological effects of photon radiation therapy with those of proton radiation therapy. The 20 or so patients in the cohort had gastrointestinal tumors, were treated with either photon or proton therapy, and subsequently developed lymphopenia. The goal of the study was to characterize the differences between the two radiation modalities in how they affect the immune system. What the research found in general, with its limitations: During treatment, patients who received proton therapy stayed relatively stable, whereas patients who received photon therapy lost naive T cells and TCR diversity and gained effector/memory populations. The survival association was examined only in patients who died, and the authors described better survival with proton therapy as a possibility, not as a demonstrated result. Once the lymphocyte count had reached its nadir, the repertoires of photon-treated patients showed oligoclonal expansion, particularly of CD8+ Temra cells, and this expansion drove the decline in diversity. Across the cohort, among patients who died, a greater drop in TCR diversity after the nadir was inversely correlated with overall survival time.

V loses 2 bases of germline sequence and J loses 0 bases, and the interval between the two ends is 5 bases. Including cysteine and phenylalanine, the CDR3 has 14 amino acids. Here the CDR3 DNA is all that survives: 42 bases in frame from base 1. The germline V gene specifies MGHDK as CDR1 and SYGVNS as CDR2. Details on this clone: What this receptor recognizes is not known. One base away there is no much larger clone; base qualities are not given.

Library preparation used the immunoSEQ multiplex PCR assay. Deep sequencing of rearranged TCR beta loci, alongside multiparametric flow cytometry, was used to profile T cell repertoires. This is the immuneACCESS table as TCRdb keeps it, with only in-frame sequences that have V and J called. A part of the clones is gone; compared with another copy, unresolved V genes explain less than half, and the rest is unexplained. Counted in this sample were approximately 30,000 clones; roughly 80% of them appeared once. The leading ten clones occupy approximately 4% of the sample. The sample was peripheral blood, taken from a patient treated with photon-based radiotherapy. The receptor chain draws on TRBV25-1 and TRBJ1-5, with the D gene not clear enough to name. This receptor was taken from a woman aged 45-65 years with pancreatic cancer. Here the CDR3 is given as CASSEEGSNQPQHF. Read as DNA, the sequence is TGTGCCAGCAGTGAAGAGGGTAGCAATCAGCCCCAGCATTTT. With the rest looked up from the reference TRBV25-1 and TRBJ1-5 genes rather than sequenced, the full variable domain is EADIYQTPRYLVIGTGKKITLECSQTMGHDKMYWYQQDPGMELHLIHYSYGVNSTEKGDLSSESTVSRIRTEHFPLTLESARPSHTSQYLCASSEEGSNQPQHFGDGTRLSIL.